The sequence of this TCR beta chain was determined in a study of blood T cell repertoires in COVID-19. On the study more broadly: Sites across the United States, Italy and Spain contributed samples from acute and convalescent COVID-19. PBMCs, B-cell-depleted T cells, or T cells were the source of the cDNA or gDNA that made up the material.

Clones were sequenced by immunoSEQ multiplex PCR, and TCRdb holds only the in-frame ones, with some missing. The sample includes 200,000 to 250,000 clones, 90% of them seen just once. Germline V gives CDR1 ENHRY, CDR2 SYGVKD. V gave up 6 bases and J gave up 4 bases; unmatched junction bases: 16. CDR3 size: 17 residues. The sequencing input was PBMCs or T cells enriched from blood (not recorded which). The receptor's source is a man aged 45-60 years who had been exposed to COVID-19. This chain uses TRBV10-3 with TRBJ1-2; 8 bases are a match to TRBD1. The CDR3: CAIRSGTGNLPPYGYTF. The CDR3, as DNA: TGTGCCATCAGATCCGGGACAGGAAACCTTCCCCCCTATGGCTACACCTTC.